A single sample is the source of the 21 T cell receptor beta chains below, sequenced in a study of OX40 agonist ivuxolimab in advanced cancers. The method was the immunoSEQ multiplex PCR assay. Sourced from immuneACCESS, this table was stored by TCRdb with only in-frame sequences that have V and J called. A share of the clones is absent; for the studies checked, an unresolved V gene accounts for under half, and the remainder has no known explanation. The sample table shows around 66,000 clones, and roughly four fifths are seen once. The ten largest clones represent roughly 4.2% of the sample. Sequenced here: CD4+ or CD8+ T cells sorted from blood, sampled in a trial of the OX40 agonist ivuxolimab. The receptors were gathered from an adult with an advanced solid tumor such as melanoma, head and neck, liver or kidney cancer.

The chain is built from TRBV6-5 and TRBJ2-2, with a possible D match to TRBD2 (6 bases). The CDR3 covers 13 residues. Germline V gene data show CDR1 as MNHEY and CDR2 as SVGAGI. Trimming removed 2 bases at V and 8 bases at J, with 9 bases between. CDR3 nucleotides: TGTGCCAGCAGTTACGGGGGGATGGGGGAGCTGTTTTTT. This sequence encodes CASSYGGMGELFF.

The chain carries TRBV6-1 and TRBJ1-1; D unclear. CDR1 and CDR2 from the germline V gene are MNHNS and SASEGT. V was cut by 0 bases and J by 4 bases, with 6 bases left in between. The length of the CDR3 is 13 residues. This CDR3 reads CASSEARATEAFF. Written as DNA, the CDR3 is TGTGCCAGCAGTGAAGCGAGGGCCACTGAAGCTTTCTTT.

The gene calls are TRBV11-2 and TRBJ2-7; 9 bases map to TRBD1. The CDR3 loop spans 16 amino acids. Germline values: CDR1 SGHAT, CDR2 FQNNGV. J gave up 1 base and V 5 bases, and 9 bases lay outside the gene matches. CDR3 residues: CASSDPGQGLSYEQYF. The CDR3 DNA sequence: TGTGCCAGCAGCGATCCGGGACAGGGATTGTCCTACGAGCAGTACTTC.

The V call is TRBV19, the J call TRBJ1-4; D not certain. V was pared by 7 bases and J by 0 bases, with 9 bases between. Germline V lookup: CDR1 LNHDA, CDR2 SQIVND (reference sequence). This CDR3 is built from 14 residues. The CDR3 DNA follows: TGTGCCAGTAAGGTTATAGCAACTAATGAAAAACTGTTTTTT. Protein sequence: CASKVIATNEKLFF. Complete variable domain (other parts from reference TRBV19 and TRBJ1-4): DGGITQSPKYLFRKEGQNVTLSCEQNLNHDAMYWYRQDPGQGLRLIYYSQIVNDFQKGDIAEGYSVSREKKESFPLTVTSAQKNPTAFYLCASKVIATNEKLFFGSGTQLSVL.

The chain is built from TRBV5-1 and TRBJ2-7; TRBD2 aligns across 7 bases. With V trimmed by 0 bases and J by 3 bases, 6 bases remained unmatched. CDR1 SGHRS and CDR2 YFSETQ come from the germline V gene. This CDR3 region has 15 residues. The CDR3 DNA sequence: TGCGCCAGCAGCTTGGCTGGGGTAGCGGGCTACGAGCAGTACTTC. Its protein product is CASSLAGVAGYEQYF. Based on the CDR3 plus reference TRBV5-1 and TRBJ2-7, the full variable domain is KAGVTQTPRYLIKTRGQQVTLSCSPISGHRSVSWYQQTPGQGLQFLFEYFSETQRNKGNFPGRFSGRQFSNSRSEMNVSTLELGDSALYLCASSLAGVAGYEQYFGPGTRLTVT.

The chain uses TRBV5-1 and TRBJ2-2; TRBD1 matches 9 bases. From germline, CDR1 is SGHRS and CDR2 YFSETQ. This CDR3 contains 13 residues. V shed 4 bases and J 7 bases; nucleotides not matched to a gene: 2. CDR3 sequence: CASSMDRGGELFF. The DNA for the CDR3 is TGCGCCAGCAGCATGGACAGGGGCGGGGAGCTGTTTTTT. Supplemented by reference TRBV5-1 and TRBJ2-2, the full variable domain reads KAGVTQTPRYLIKTRGQQVTLSCSPISGHRSVSWYQQTPGQGLQFLFEYFSETQRNKGNFPGRFSGRQFSNSRSEMNVSTLELGDSALYLCASSMDRGGELFFGEGSRLTVL.

The chain combines TRBV7-9 with TRBJ1-2; D not resolved. Trimming cost V 2 bases and J 6 bases, with 13 bases left between them. The CDR3 extends over 14 amino acids. Looked up from germline, CDR1 is SEHNR and CDR2 is FQNEAQ (reference sequence). The chain's CDR3 is CASSLSGSGHGYTF. CDR3 sequence (DNA): TGTGCCAGCAGCTTATCCGGCAGCGGGCATGGCTACACCTTC.

The CDR3 sequence: CASSAHLWDSLNQPQHF. The CDR3 DNA is TGTGCCAGCAGTGCCCACCTATGGGACAGCCTAAATCAGCCCCAGCATTTT. This chain joins TRBV2 and TRBJ1-5; 7 bases are a match to TRBD1. Germline V gene data show CDR1 as SNHLY and CDR2 as FYNNEI. Unmatched junction bases numbered 13, after V lost 4 bases and J lost 4 bases. The CDR3 length is 17 residues.

V usage is TRBV19 and J usage is TRBJ2-1; D unresolved. Germline lookup yields CDR1 LNHDA and CDR2 SQIVND (reference sequence). Trimming pared 4 bases from V and 12 bases from J, leaving 16 bases between. The CDR3 is made up of 13 amino acids. Written as DNA, the CDR3 is TGTGCCAGTAGTAAAAGTTTAGGCTATGTGCAGTTCTTC. It codes for CASSKSLGYVQFF.

CDR3 loop: CASSLNQGYGYTF. The CDR3 bases are TGTGCCAGCAGCCTTAATCAGGGGTATGGCTACACCTTC. V is TRBV14 and J is TRBJ1-2; D is possibly TRBD1 (6 bases). The CDR3 has 13 amino acids. Germline V gene data show CDR1 as SGHDN and CDR2 as FVKESK. The germline V and J ends were trimmed by 4 bases and 5 bases, with 11 bases remaining between them.

J is TRBJ2-1 and V is TRBV27; 8 nucleotides match TRBD2. The CDR3 runs to 16 residues. Looked up from germline, CDR1 is MNHEY and CDR2 is SMNVEV (reference sequence). V was clipped by 5 bases and J by 4 bases; unmatched bases: 10. The CDR3 protein is CASSITGTRSYNEQFF. In nucleotides, the CDR3 is TGTGCCAGCAGTATTACCGGGACTAGGTCATACAATGAGCAGTTCTTC.

CDR3 protein: CASSVGSGSDTQYF. The CDR3 coding sequence is TGTGCCAGCAGTGTAGGGTCCGGGTCAGATACGCAGTATTTT. This chain connects TRBV6-4 to TRBJ2-3, with D unclear. The V end was cut by 4 bases, the J end by 4 bases, with 12 bases between. CDR1 and CDR2 from the germline V gene are MRHNA and SNTAGT. The CDR3 runs 14 residues.

The chain recombines TRBV2 with TRBJ2-7; D ambiguous. The CDR3 is 15 amino acids. Deletions cut 11 bases from V and 2 bases from J, with 22 bases between. Germline-derived CDR1 and CDR2 are SNHLY and FYNNEI. CDR3 sequence: CALGRTLGPTYEQYF. DNA of the CDR3: TGTGCCCTCGGACGGACCCTAGGGCCTACCTACGAGCAGTACTTC.

The gene calls are TRBV7-9 and TRBJ1-2; D not resolved. In germline, CDR1 is SEHNR, CDR2 FQNEAQ (reference sequence). V was cut by 5 bases and J by 4 bases, with 17 bases left in between. The CDR3 runs 15 residues. The CDR3 sequence: CASSLAGLRLYGYTF. The CDR3 DNA is TGTGCCAGCAGCCTCGCCGGGCTTCGCCTCTATGGCTACACCTTC.

The J gene is TRBJ2-7, the V gene TRBV9; D assignment may be TRBD1 or TRBD2 (5 bases each). CDR1 SGDLS and CDR2 YYNGEE come from the germline V gene. Trimming cost V 0 bases and J 2 bases, with 12 bases left between them. The CDR3 is 15 amino acids. CDR3 DNA: TGTGCCAGCAGCGTAGGAGTGGGGACGACCTACGAGCAGTACTTC. Translating gives CASSVGVGTTYEQYF.

The chain couples TRBV7-2 to TRBJ2-3; D is undetermined. CDR1 is SGHTA, CDR2 FQGNSA, per germline. CDR3 size: 18 residues. Trimming shortened V by 1 base and J by 0 bases, and 17 bases separated the two germline ends. CDR3 protein: CASSLDAARVPSTDTQYF. For the CDR3, the DNA is TGTGCCAGCAGCTTAGATGCAGCCAGAGTTCCTAGCACAGATACGCAGTATTTT. Based on the CDR3 plus reference TRBV7-2 and TRBJ2-3, the full variable domain is GAGVSQSPSNKVTEKGKDVELRCDPISGHTALYWYRQSLGQGLEFLIYFQGNSAPDKSGLPSDRFSAERTGGSVSTLTIQRTQQEDSAVYLCASSLDAARVPSTDTQYFGPGTRLTVL.

CDR3 bases: TGTGCCAGCAGCGGAAGGGACAGGGGGTATTCACCCCTCCACTTT. Translation gives CASSGRDRGYSPLHF. V and J are TRBV9 and TRBJ1-6; 11 nucleotides match TRBD1. CDR1 SGDLS and CDR2 YYNGEE come from the germline V gene. V trimming: 3 bases; J trimming: 8 bases; junction bases outside the gene matches: 4. This CDR3 is built from 15 residues.

This chain links TRBV4-2 with TRBJ2-7; 8 positions match TRBD2. The CDR3 extends over 16 amino acids. Germline V gives CDR1 LGHNA, CDR2 YNFKEQ. The V gene end was trimmed by 4 bases and the J gene end by 1 base; junction bases not matched to a gene: 9. The CDR3 here is CASSRDPGLDSYEQYF. Here the CDR3 DNA reads TGTGCCAGCAGCCGGGACCCGGGACTAGATTCCTACGAGCAGTACTTC.

This chain uses TRBV6-6 with TRBJ2-5; D call uncertain. The germline CDR1 and CDR2 sequences are MNHNY and SVGAGI (reference sequence). This CDR3 spans 11 amino acids. V was shortened by 5 bases and J by 5 bases, with 6 bases between the two germline ends. CDR3 region: CASSPRETQYF. DNA of the CDR3: TGTGCCAGCAGTCCCAGGGAGACCCAGTACTTC.

To note about this clone: This likely comes from a read error, as the CDR3 has no conserved phenylalanine or tryptophan at its end. The genes are TRBV29-1 and TRBJ1-2; D call uncertain. The CDR3 is 13 amino acids. Trimming stripped 3 bases from V and 4 bases from J, with 12 bases between. CDR1 SQVTM and CDR2 ANQGSEA come from the germline V gene. The CDR3 loop reads CSVEGGSSYGYTL. The DNA for the CDR3 is TGCAGCGTTGAGGGTGGGTCAAGCTATGGCTACACCCTC.

The rearrangement joins TRBV9 to TRBJ2-7; 7 bases match TRBD1. Germline CDR1 and CDR2: SGDLS and YYNGEE. The V gene end was trimmed by 6 bases and the J gene end by 2 bases; junction bases not matched to a gene: 17. CDR3 length: 17 amino acids. This chain's CDR3 is CASNPEGSGQSPYEQYF. CDR3 DNA sequence: TGTGCCAGCAACCCAGAAGGCTCGGGACAGTCCCCCTACGAGCAGTACTTC.